The 10 T cell receptor beta chains listed next were all sequenced from one sample in a study of blood T cell repertoires in COVID-19. Assay used: immunoSEQ multiplex PCR; TCRdb lists only in-frame clones, some missing. The sample shows around 65,000 clones, 80% to 85% of them seen only once. Sequencing was done on a sample of peripheral blood. These receptors all stem from a human donor in a cohort sampled during active COVID-19.

This clone has more than one count but fewer than ten. This chain joins TRBV30 and TRBJ1-1; the D is unclear. V was pared by 4 bases and J by 8 bases, with 11 bases between. The CDR3 loop spans 11 amino acids. The germline gives CDR1 GTSNPN, CDR2 SVGIG (reference sequence). CDR3 sequence reads: CAWIFVSEAFF. The CDR3 DNA follows: TGTGCCTGGATTTTCGTGTCCGAAGCTTTCTTT.

The rearrangement uses TRBV27 and TRBJ1-3; 7 bases line up with TRBD1. V dropped 9 bases and J dropped 4; count of bases not matched to a gene: 9. Germline CDR1 is MNHEY and CDR2 is SMNVEV (reference sequence). This CDR3 has 14 amino acids. CDR3: CASGFRGKGNTIYF. In DNA, the CDR3 is TGTGCCAGTGGGTTCAGGGGGAAAGGAAACACCATATATTTT.

The chain is built from TRBV4-2 and TRBJ1-6; 9 nucleotides line up with TRBD1. Trimming at V came to 1 base and at J to 7 bases, leaving 17 bases not matched to a gene. Germline values: CDR1 LGHNA, CDR2 YNFKEQ. The CDR3 is 20 amino acids. CDR3 nucleotides: TGTGCCAGCAGCCAAGGAGTAAACAGGGGGCTTAAGGTTATGAATTCACCCCTCCACTTT. Its protein product is CASSQGVNRGLKVMNSPLHF.

The chain joins TRBV2 to TRBJ1-5, with D perhaps TRBD1 (6 bases). This CDR3 is 15 amino acids long. V was pared by 5 bases and J by 6 bases, with 17 bases between. Per germline, CDR1 SNHLY and CDR2 FYNNEI. CDR3 loop: CASSSLLQGFQPQHF. The CDR3 DNA sequence: TGTGCCAGCAGTAGCCTTCTTCAGGGGTTTCAGCCCCAGCATTTT.

The V call is TRBV2, the J call TRBJ1-2, with 8 bases aligning to TRBD1. J gave up 4 bases and V 4 bases, and 8 bases lay outside the gene matches. Germline loops: CDR1 SNHLY, CDR2 FYNNEI. The CDR3 sequence is 15 residues long. The CDR3 nucleotides are TGTGCCAGCAGTGGGGGACAGGCGATTTCCTATGGCTACACCTTC. This sequence encodes CASSGGQAISYGYTF.

V and J are TRBV5-4 and TRBJ1-2; D may be TRBD1 (6 bases). The CDR3 spans 15 residues. The V end was cut by 4 bases, the J end by 0 bases, with 13 bases between. Germline lookup yields CDR1 SGHNT and CDR2 YYREEE (reference sequence). The DNA of the CDR3 is TGTGCCAGCAGCCGAAGGGGGGGAGCTAACTATGGCTACACCTTC. This codes for CASSRRGGANYGYTF.

The gene calls are TRBV5-4 and TRBJ1-1; a weak D match, TRBD1 (6 bases). The ends were cut back, 6 bases at V and 5 bases at J, with 14 bases in the middle. CDR1 is SGHNT and CDR2 is YYREEE in the germline V gene (reference sequence). CDR3 length: 13 amino acids. Written as DNA, the CDR3 is TGTGCCAGCACCCTGGGGGGGCGGACTGAAGCTTTCTTT. It yields the protein CASTLGGRTEAFF.

This clone was counted between two and nine times. The CDR3 sequence: CASSQTSGGPQEQFF. CDR3 nucleotide sequence: TGTGCCAGCAGCCAGACTAGCGGGGGGCCTCAGGAGCAGTTCTTC. This chain connects TRBV3-1 (or the pseudogene TRBV3-2) to TRBJ2-1; TRBD2 matches at 13 bases. The CDR3 sequence is 15 residues long. CDR1 and CDR2 (germline): LGHDT, YNNKEL (reference sequence). V was pared by 3 bases and J by 10 bases, with 6 bases of the junction left unmatched.

This chain joins TRBV7-3 and TRBJ2-3; no clear D gene. Trimming shortened V by 3 bases and J by 6 bases, and 7 bases separated the two germline ends. Germline V gene lookup returns CDR1 SGHTA and CDR2 FQGTGA. This CDR3 comprises 12 residues. CDR3: CASSFADDTQYF. The CDR3, as DNA: TGTGCCAGCAGCTTTGCGGATGATACGCAGTATTTT.

In its sample, this clone was seen a few times. The J gene is TRBJ1-2, the V gene TRBV6-6; no clear D gene. CDR3 length equals 15 residues. Germline CDR1 and CDR2: MNHNY and SVGAGI (reference sequence). Trimming left V 6 bases short and J 5 bases short, with 19 bases between. The CDR3 DNA follows: TGTGCCAGCAGACCCGGAGGCAGCCGAGATTATGGCTACACCTTC. Its protein product is CASRPGGSRDYGYTF.